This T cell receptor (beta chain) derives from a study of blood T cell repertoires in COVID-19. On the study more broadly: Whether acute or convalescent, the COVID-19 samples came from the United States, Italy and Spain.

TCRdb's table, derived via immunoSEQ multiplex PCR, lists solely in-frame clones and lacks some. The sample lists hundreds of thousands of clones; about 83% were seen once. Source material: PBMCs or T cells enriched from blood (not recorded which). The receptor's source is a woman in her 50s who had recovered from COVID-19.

The CDR3 sequence: CASSSGVELFF. CDR3 sequence (DNA): TGTGCCAGCAGCTCCGGGGTGGAGCTGTTTTTT. This chain joins TRBV7-2 and TRBJ2-2, with D possibly TRBD2 on 5 matching bases. CDR3 length: 11 amino acids. V shed 4 bases and J shed 10 bases, with 7 bases lying between them. The germline V gene has CDR1 SGHTA and CDR2 FQGNSA.